This T cell receptor beta chain was captured by sequencing in a study of T-cell memory formation after mild COVID-19. Overall study: Largely donor-specific sequence clusters came from a couple of donors.

Libraries for TCRalpha and TCRbeta carried sample barcodes and unique molecular identifiers via 5'RACE. TCRdb recomputed calls from the 5' RACE reads with MiXCR, one row per CDR3 protein. The repertoire holds about 82,000 distinct CDR3 sequences, with more than 10% as singletons. Trimming shortened V by 7 bases and J by 7 bases, and 21 bases separated the two germline ends. The CDR3 consists of 15 residues. The gene calls are TRBV12-3 or TRBV12-4 and TRBJ2-3; tentatively, D is TRBD2 (7 bases). The receptor was derived from a man aged 18-30 years who had mild COVID-19 (a few samples of this study predate the infection). Cell type and time point are not known. What was sequenced was PBMCs or a T cell subset sorted from them (not recorded which). Written as DNA, the CDR3 is TGTGCCAGCAACAACCCGGGACCCGGGGGGCATACGCAGTATTTT. Translated, it gives CASNNPGPGGHTQYF.